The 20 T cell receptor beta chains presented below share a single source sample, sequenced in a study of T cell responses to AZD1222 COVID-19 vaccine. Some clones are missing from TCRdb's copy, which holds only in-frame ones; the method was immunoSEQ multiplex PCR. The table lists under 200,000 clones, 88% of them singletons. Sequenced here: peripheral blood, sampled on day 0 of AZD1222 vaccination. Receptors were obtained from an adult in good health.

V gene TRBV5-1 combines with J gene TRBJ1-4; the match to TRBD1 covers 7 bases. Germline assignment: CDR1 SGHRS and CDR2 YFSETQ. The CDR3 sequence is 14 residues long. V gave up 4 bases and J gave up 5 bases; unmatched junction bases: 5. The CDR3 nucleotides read TGCGCCAGCAGCCCGGGACAGTTAAATGAAAAACTGTTTTTT. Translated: CASSPGQLNEKLFF.

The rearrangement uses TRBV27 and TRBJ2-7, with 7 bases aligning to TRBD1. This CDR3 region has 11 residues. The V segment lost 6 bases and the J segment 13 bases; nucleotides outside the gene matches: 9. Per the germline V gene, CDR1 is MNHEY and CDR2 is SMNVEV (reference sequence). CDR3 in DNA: TGTGCCAGCAGCCAAGACAGGGTTCATTACTTC. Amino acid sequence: CASSQDRVHYF.

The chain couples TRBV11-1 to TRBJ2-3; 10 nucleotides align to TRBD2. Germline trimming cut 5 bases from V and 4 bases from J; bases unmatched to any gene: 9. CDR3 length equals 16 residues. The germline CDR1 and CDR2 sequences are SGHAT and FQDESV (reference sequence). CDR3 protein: CASSAGLAEISDTQYF. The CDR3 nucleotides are TGTGCCAGCAGCGCTGGACTAGCGGAGATCTCAGATACGCAGTATTTT.

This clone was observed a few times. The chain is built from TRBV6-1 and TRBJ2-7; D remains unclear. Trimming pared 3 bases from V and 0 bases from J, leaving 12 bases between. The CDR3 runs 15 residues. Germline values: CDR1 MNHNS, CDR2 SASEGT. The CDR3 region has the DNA TGTGCCAGCAGTGAGTATGGGGATAGCTCCTACGAGCAGTACTTC. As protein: CASSEYGDSSYEQYF.

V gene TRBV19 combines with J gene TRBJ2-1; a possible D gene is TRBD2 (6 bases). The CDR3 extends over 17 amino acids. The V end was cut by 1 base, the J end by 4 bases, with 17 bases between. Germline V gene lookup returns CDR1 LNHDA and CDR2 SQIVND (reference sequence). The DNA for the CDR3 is TGTGCCAGTAGTATAGTGCCCGGGAGACTAACTTACAATGAGCAGTTCTTC. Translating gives CASSIVPGRLTYNEQFF.

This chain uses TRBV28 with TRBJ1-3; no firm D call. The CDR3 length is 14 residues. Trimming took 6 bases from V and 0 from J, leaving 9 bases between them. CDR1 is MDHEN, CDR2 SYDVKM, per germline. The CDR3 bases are TGTGCCAGCAGCTCTAGGAGCTCTGGAAACACCATATATTTT. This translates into CASSSRSSGNTIYF.

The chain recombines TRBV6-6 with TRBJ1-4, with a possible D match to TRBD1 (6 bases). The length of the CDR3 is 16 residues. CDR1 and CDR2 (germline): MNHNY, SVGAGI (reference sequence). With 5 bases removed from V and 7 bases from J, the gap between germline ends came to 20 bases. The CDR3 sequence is CASSLGWEGDGEKLFF. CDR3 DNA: TGTGCCAGCAGTCTGGGATGGGAGGGGGACGGTGAAAAACTGTTTTTT.

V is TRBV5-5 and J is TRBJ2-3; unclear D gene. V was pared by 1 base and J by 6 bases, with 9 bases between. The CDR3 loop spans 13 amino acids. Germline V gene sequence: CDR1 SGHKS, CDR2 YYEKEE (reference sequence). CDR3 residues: CASSLRVGDTQYF. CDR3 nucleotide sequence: TGTGCCAGCAGCTTGAGGGTTGGGGATACGCAGTATTTT.

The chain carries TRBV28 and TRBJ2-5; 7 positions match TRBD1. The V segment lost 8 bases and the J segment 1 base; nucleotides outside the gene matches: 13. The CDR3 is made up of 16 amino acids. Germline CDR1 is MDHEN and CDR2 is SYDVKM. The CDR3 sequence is CASRTPLQGIQETQYF. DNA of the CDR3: TGTGCCAGCCGAACGCCCCTACAGGGGATCCAAGAGACCCAGTACTTC.

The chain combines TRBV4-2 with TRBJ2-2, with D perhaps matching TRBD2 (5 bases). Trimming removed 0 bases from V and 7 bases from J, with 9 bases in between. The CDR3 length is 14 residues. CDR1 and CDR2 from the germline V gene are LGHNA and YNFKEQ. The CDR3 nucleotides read TGTGCCAGCAGCCAAGAATCCGGGGACGGGGAGCTGTTTTTT. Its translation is CASSQESGDGELFF.

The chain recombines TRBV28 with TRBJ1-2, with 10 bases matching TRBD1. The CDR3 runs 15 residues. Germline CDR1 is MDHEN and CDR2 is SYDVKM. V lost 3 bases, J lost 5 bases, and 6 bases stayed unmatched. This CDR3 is CASSFPRGQGYGYTF. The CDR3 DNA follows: TGTGCCAGCAGTTTCCCCCGGGGACAGGGGTATGGCTACACCTTC.

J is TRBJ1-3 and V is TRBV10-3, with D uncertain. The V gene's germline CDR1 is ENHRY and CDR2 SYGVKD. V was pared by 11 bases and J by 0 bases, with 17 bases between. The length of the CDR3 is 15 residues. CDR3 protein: CAALGPATSGNTIYF. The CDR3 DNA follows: TGTGCCGCACTGGGTCCAGCAACCTCTGGAAACACCATATATTTT.

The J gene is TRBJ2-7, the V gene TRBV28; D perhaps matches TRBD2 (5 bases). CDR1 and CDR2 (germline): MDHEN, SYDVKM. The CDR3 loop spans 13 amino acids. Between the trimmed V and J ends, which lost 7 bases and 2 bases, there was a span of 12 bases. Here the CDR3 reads CASTSGSPYEQYF. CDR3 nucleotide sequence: TGTGCCAGCACCTCGGGGTCCCCCTACGAGCAGTACTTC.

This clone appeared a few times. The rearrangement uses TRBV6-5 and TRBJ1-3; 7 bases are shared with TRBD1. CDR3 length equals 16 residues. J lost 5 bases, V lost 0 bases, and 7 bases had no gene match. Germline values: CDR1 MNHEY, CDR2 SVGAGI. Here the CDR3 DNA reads TGTGCCAGCAGTTACTCGGCGGGACAGCCCAGAAACACCATATATTTT. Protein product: CASSYSAGQPRNTIYF.

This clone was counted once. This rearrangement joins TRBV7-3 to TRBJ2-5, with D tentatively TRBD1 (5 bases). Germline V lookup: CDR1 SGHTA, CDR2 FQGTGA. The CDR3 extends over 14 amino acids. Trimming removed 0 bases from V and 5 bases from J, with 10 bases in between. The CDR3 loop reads CASSLTVQGETQYF. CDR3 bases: TGTGCCAGCAGCTTAACGGTCCAGGGTGAGACCCAGTACTTC. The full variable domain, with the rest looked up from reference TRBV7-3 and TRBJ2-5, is GAGVSQTPSNKVTEKGKYVELRCDPISGHTALYWYRQSLGQGPEFLIYFQGTGAADDSGLPNDRFFAVRPEGSVSTLKIQRTERGDSAVYLCASSLTVQGETQYFGPGTRLLVL.

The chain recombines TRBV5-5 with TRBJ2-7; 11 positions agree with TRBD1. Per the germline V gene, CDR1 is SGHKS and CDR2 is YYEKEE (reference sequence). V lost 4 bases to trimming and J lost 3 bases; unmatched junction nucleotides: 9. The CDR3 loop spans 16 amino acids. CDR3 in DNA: TGTGCCAGCAGCGCCACGGGGGACAGGGGGAACTACGAGCAGTACTTC. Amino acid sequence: CASSATGDRGNYEQYF.

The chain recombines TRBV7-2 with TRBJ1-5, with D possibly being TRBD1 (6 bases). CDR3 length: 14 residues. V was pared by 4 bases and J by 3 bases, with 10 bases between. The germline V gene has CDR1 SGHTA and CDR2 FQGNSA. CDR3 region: CASSSRDNNQPQHF. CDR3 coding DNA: TGTGCCAGCAGCTCGAGGGACAACAATCAGCCCCAGCATTTT. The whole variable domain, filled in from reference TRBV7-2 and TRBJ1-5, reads GAGVSQSPSNKVTEKGKDVELRCDPISGHTALYWYRQSLGQGLEFLIYFQGNSAPDKSGLPSDRFSAERTGGSVSTLTIQRTQQEDSAVYLCASSSRDNNQPQHFGDGTRLSIL.

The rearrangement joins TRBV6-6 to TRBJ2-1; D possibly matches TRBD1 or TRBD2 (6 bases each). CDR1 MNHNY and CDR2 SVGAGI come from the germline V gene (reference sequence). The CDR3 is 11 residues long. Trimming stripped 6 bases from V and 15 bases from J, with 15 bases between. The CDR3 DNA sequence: TGTGCCAGCAGCCCCGGGGGCCTAAGGTTCTTC. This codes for CASSPGGLRFF.

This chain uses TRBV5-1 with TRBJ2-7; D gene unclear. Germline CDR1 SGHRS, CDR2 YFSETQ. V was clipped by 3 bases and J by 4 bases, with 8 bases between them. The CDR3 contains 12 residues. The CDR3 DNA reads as TGCGCCAGCAGCTCGAGCCGTTACGAGCAGTACTTC. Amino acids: CASSSSRYEQYF.

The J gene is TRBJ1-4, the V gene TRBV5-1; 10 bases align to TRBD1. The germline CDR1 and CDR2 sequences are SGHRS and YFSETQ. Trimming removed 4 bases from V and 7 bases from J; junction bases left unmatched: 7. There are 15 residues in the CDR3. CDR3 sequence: CASSPRQGASEKLFF. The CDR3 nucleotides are TGCGCCAGCAGCCCAAGACAGGGGGCGAGTGAAAAACTGTTTTTT.